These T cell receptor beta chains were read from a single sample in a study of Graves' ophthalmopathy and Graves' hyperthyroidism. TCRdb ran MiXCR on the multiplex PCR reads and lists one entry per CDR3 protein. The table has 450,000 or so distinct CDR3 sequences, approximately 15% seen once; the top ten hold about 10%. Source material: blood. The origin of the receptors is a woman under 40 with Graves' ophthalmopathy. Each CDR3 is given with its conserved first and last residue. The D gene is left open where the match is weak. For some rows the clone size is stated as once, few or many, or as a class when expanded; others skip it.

cdr3_aa: CASSPQTGRAGSNVLTF
cdr3_nt: TGTGCCAGCAGTCCTCAGACCGGGAGAGCTGGGTCCAACGTTCTGACTTTC
clone_size: NA
j_call: TRBJ2-6
cdr3_length: 17
d_call: NA
v_call: TRBV6-1

cdr3_aa: CASSPSTPGVNTEAFF
cdr3_nt: TGTGCCAGCAGTCCATCGACGCCAGGCGTGAACACTGAAGCTTTCTTT
clone_size: many
j_call: TRBJ1-1
cdr3_length: 16
d_call: NA
v_call: TRBV25-1

cdr3_aa: CASSAAGRSYEQYF
cdr3_nt: TGTGCCAGCAGTGCGGCCGGCCGATCCTACGAGCAGTACTTC
clone_size: many
j_call: TRBJ2-7
cdr3_length: 14
d_call: NA
v_call: TRBV27

cdr3_aa: CASKDGRRLAGVTGELFF
cdr3_nt: TGTGCCAGCAAAGATGGGCGCAGGCTAGCGGGAGTCACCGGGGAGCTGTTTTTT
clone_size: many
j_call: TRBJ2-2
cdr3_length: 18
d_call: TRBD2
v_call: TRBV12-3/TRBV12-4

cdr3_aa: CASSFQGSDYGYTF
cdr3_nt: TGTGCCAGCAGTTTTCAGGGTTCAGACTATGGCTACACCTTC
clone_size: many
j_call: TRBJ1-2
cdr3_length: 14
d_call: NA
v_call: TRBV28

cdr3_aa: CASSSGSQRHF
cdr3_nt: TGTGCCAGCAGCTCTGGCAGCCAAAGGCATTTT
clone_size: NA
j_call: TRBJ1-5
cdr3_length: 11
d_call: NA
v_call: TRBV7-9

cdr3_aa: CASSSTAWGQKNYGYTF
cdr3_nt: TGTGCCAGCAGCTCCACCGCATGGGGACAGAAGAACTATGGCTACACCTTC
clone_size: many
j_call: TRBJ1-2
cdr3_length: 17
d_call: TRBD1
v_call: TRBV6-5

cdr3_aa: CAWSGGVTEAFF
cdr3_nt: TGTGCCTGGAGCGGAGGGGTCACTGAAGCTTTCTTT
clone_size: NA
j_call: TRBJ1-1
cdr3_length: 12
d_call: NA
v_call: TRBV30

cdr3_aa: CASSQATSGRAREQYF
cdr3_nt: TGTGCCAGCAGCCAAGCAACTAGCGGGAGGGCTAGGGAGCAGTACTTC
clone_size: many
j_call: TRBJ2-7
cdr3_length: 16
d_call: TRBD2
v_call: TRBV4-2

cdr3_aa: CAWSVLSEEKLFF
cdr3_nt: TGTGCCTGGAGTGTCCTGTCGGAGGAAAAACTGTTTTTT
clone_size: few
j_call: TRBJ1-4
cdr3_length: 13
d_call: NA
v_call: TRBV30

cdr3_aa: CASSYSAGATQETQYF
cdr3_nt: TGTGCCAGCAGTTACTCTGCGGGGGCAACCCAAGAGACCCAGTACTTC
clone_size: many
j_call: TRBJ2-5
cdr3_length: 16
d_call: NA
v_call: TRBV6-5

cdr3_aa: CAWSIGGYEQYF
cdr3_nt: TGTGCCTGGAGTATCGGGGGCTACGAGCAGTACTTC
clone_size: many
j_call: TRBJ2-7
cdr3_length: 12
d_call: NA
v_call: TRBV30

cdr3_aa: CASSLVGGGYQETQYF
cdr3_nt: TGTGCCAGCAGCTTAGTAGGGGGCGGGTACCAAGAGACCCAGTACTTC
clone_size: many
j_call: TRBJ2-5
cdr3_length: 16
d_call: TRBD1
v_call: TRBV7-2

cdr3_aa: CAWNKFDTGELFF
cdr3_nt: TGTGCCTGGAATAAGTTTGACACCGGGGAGCTGTTTTTT
clone_size: few
j_call: TRBJ2-2
cdr3_length: 13
d_call: NA
v_call: TRBV30

cdr3_aa: CASSYYGTEFYGYTF
cdr3_nt: TGTGCCAGCAGTTACTACGGGACAGAGTTCTATGGCTACACCTTC
clone_size: NA
j_call: TRBJ1-2
cdr3_length: 15
d_call: TRBD1
v_call: TRBV6-2/TRBV6-3

cdr3_aa: CAWDGLGGDGEAFF
cdr3_nt: TGTGCCTGGGATGGCTTGGGGGGGGACGGTGAAGCTTTCTTT
clone_size: few
j_call: TRBJ1-1
cdr3_length: 14
d_call: NA
v_call: TRBV30

cdr3_aa: CASSLGAVTHEQYF
cdr3_nt: TGTGCCAGCAGCCTAGGCGCAGTTACCCACGAGCAGTACTTC
clone_size: many
j_call: TRBJ2-7
cdr3_length: 14
d_call: NA
v_call: TRBV7-2

cdr3_aa: CSATTSGGKDPSTDTQYF
cdr3_nt: TGCAGTGCCACTACTAGCGGGGGTAAAGATCCTAGCACAGATACGCAGTATTTT
clone_size: NA
j_call: TRBJ2-3
cdr3_length: 18
d_call: TRBD2
v_call: TRBV20-1

cdr3_aa: CATSRDRGQGAQNTIYF
cdr3_nt: TGTGCCACCAGCAGAGATAGAGGACAGGGGGCGCAGAATACCATATATTTT
clone_size: NA
j_call: TRBJ1-3
cdr3_length: 17
d_call: TRBD1
v_call: TRBV15

cdr3_aa: CAGQVKSGELFF
cdr3_nt: TGTGCCGGACAGGTTAAGTCCGGGGAGCTGTTTTTT
clone_size: many
j_call: TRBJ2-2
cdr3_length: 12
d_call: TRBD1
v_call: TRBV28

cdr3_aa: CASSPSGGRAGELFF
cdr3_nt: TGCGCCAGCAGCCCATCTGGGGGACGGGCCGGGGAGCTGTTTTTT
clone_size: NA
j_call: TRBJ2-2
cdr3_length: 15
d_call: NA
v_call: TRBV5-1

cdr3_aa: CASGFRGPDSPLHF
cdr3_nt: TGTGCTAGTGGCTTTAGGGGGCCCGACTCACCCCTCCACTTT
clone_size: many
j_call: TRBJ1-6
cdr3_length: 14
d_call: TRBD1
v_call: TRBV12-5

cdr3_aa: CASSILSRGEVPNTGELFF
cdr3_nt: TGTGCCAGTAGTATATTGTCCAGGGGAGAGGTTCCAAACACCGGGGAGCTGTTTTTT
clone_size: few
j_call: TRBJ2-2
cdr3_length: 19
d_call: NA
v_call: TRBV19

cdr3_aa: CASSYSARNYGYTF
cdr3_nt: TGTGCCAGCAGTTACTCAGCCAGAAACTATGGCTACACCTTC
clone_size: many
j_call: TRBJ1-2
cdr3_length: 14
d_call: NA
v_call: TRBV6-5

cdr3_aa: CATSGQGAGETQYF
cdr3_nt: TGTGCCACCAGTGGCCAGGGGGCGGGGGAGACCCAGTACTTC
clone_size: many
j_call: TRBJ2-5
cdr3_length: 14
d_call: TRBD1
v_call: TRBV24-1

cdr3_aa: CASTPRTGELFF
cdr3_nt: TGTGCCAGTACCCCCAGAACCGGGGAGCTGTTTTTT
clone_size: few
j_call: TRBJ2-2
cdr3_length: 12
d_call: NA
v_call: TRBV19

cdr3_aa: CASSLWGGLLYF
cdr3_nt: TGTGCCAGCAGTTTATGGGGGGGTTTGCTGTACTTC
clone_size: many
j_call: TRBJ2-4
cdr3_length: 12
d_call: TRBD2
v_call: TRBV7-2

cdr3_aa: CASSFSGESNQPQHF
cdr3_nt: TGTGCCAGCAGTTTTTCTGGGGAAAGCAATCAGCCCCAGCATTTT
clone_size: many
j_call: TRBJ1-5
cdr3_length: 15
d_call: NA
v_call: TRBV12-3/TRBV12-4

cdr3_aa: CASSYSMGQFRGTQYF
cdr3_nt: TGTGCCAGCAGTTACTCGATGGGCCAGTTTCGGGGGACCCAATACTTC
clone_size: many
j_call: TRBJ2-5
cdr3_length: 16
d_call: NA
v_call: TRBV6-5

cdr3_aa: CASSVLQGTGELFF
cdr3_nt: TGTGCCAGCAGCGTCCTACAGGGAACCGGGGAGCTGTTTTTT
clone_size: many
j_call: TRBJ2-2
cdr3_length: 14
d_call: NA
v_call: TRBV7-2